The rows below give T cell receptor beta chains drawn from one sample of a study of shared clonotypes between healthy human individuals. Clones were sequenced by immunoSEQ multiplex PCR, and TCRdb holds only the in-frame ones, with some missing. This sample has approximately 500,000 clones, with around 85% found just once. The sample consisted of PBMCs. Receptors originate from a woman between 40 and 50 years old in good health. Some clones in this sample may be carry-over from other donors' samples. CDR3s leave out the opening cysteine and the closing phenylalanine or tryptophan. A D gene is named only where the DNA matches it firmly.

d_call: -
v_call: TRBV28
j_call: TRBJ2-5
cdr3_aa: ASSIESPRTQY

d_call: -
v_call: TRBV6-1
j_call: TRBJ2-7
cdr3_aa: ASGLGLNSYEQY

d_call: TRBD1
v_call: TRBV11-3
j_call: TRBJ1-1
cdr3_aa: ASSIDRGGMNTEAF

d_call: -
v_call: TRBV28
j_call: TRBJ1-5
cdr3_aa: ASSLFTGYNQPQH

d_call: -
v_call: TRBV28
j_call: TRBJ1-2
cdr3_aa: ASGARGYT

d_call: TRBD2
v_call: TRBV5-4
j_call: TRBJ2-7
cdr3_aa: ASSPGGLAGVYEQY

d_call: -
v_call: TRBV9
j_call: TRBJ2-5
cdr3_aa: ASSPDPTSLGETQY

d_call: TRBD2
v_call: TRBV7-8
j_call: TRBJ2-1
cdr3_aa: ASSHPTGLAGTHYNEQF

d_call: TRBD1
v_call: TRBV28
j_call: TRBJ1-2
cdr3_aa: ASSFRSVGQGGYGYT

d_call: -
v_call: TRBV5-4
j_call: TRBJ2-2
cdr3_aa: ASSFRGEGTGELF

d_call: TRBD2
v_call: TRBV29-1
j_call: TRBJ2-3
cdr3_aa: SVEDLGGRATDTQY

d_call: TRBD2
v_call: TRBV28
j_call: TRBJ2-7
cdr3_aa: ASSFTRGLAGGPYYEQY

d_call: -
v_call: TRBV5-1
j_call: TRBJ2-1
cdr3_aa: ASSLGDDYNEQF

d_call: -
v_call: TRBV6-5
j_call: TRBJ1-2
cdr3_aa: ASSYSTRYYGYT

d_call: TRBD1
v_call: TRBV18
j_call: TRBJ1-2
cdr3_aa: ASSPGQGRDYGYT

d_call: -
v_call: TRBV5-6
j_call: TRBJ2-7
cdr3_aa: ASSLLDYEQY

d_call: -
v_call: TRBV28
j_call: TRBJ1-1
cdr3_aa: ASSFYSGAGPHTEAF

d_call: -
v_call: TRBV28
j_call: TRBJ2-7
cdr3_aa: ASRARERSYEQY

d_call: -
v_call: TRBV5-6
j_call: TRBJ2-6
cdr3_aa: ASSLLSFSGANVLT

d_call: TRBD1
v_call: TRBV27
j_call: TRBJ2-7
cdr3_aa: ASRGPGQGSYEQY

d_call: -
v_call: TRBV4-2
j_call: TRBJ2-7
cdr3_aa: ASSQVEDPKEQY

d_call: TRBD2
v_call: TRBV10-3
j_call: TRBJ2-1
cdr3_aa: AISDLAGGPYEQF

d_call: -
v_call: TRBV6-5
j_call: TRBJ1-3
cdr3_aa: ASSPGQGNTIY

d_call: -
v_call: TRBV5-1
j_call: TRBJ2-7
cdr3_aa: ASNSYEQY

d_call: TRBD2
v_call: TRBV9
j_call: TRBJ2-3
cdr3_aa: ASSVVAGLTDTQY

d_call: TRBD2
v_call: TRBV11-2
j_call: TRBJ2-7
cdr3_aa: ASSLQAGGVYEQY

d_call: -
v_call: TRBV29-1
j_call: TRBJ2-7
cdr3_aa: SVDRGAHEQY

d_call: -
v_call: TRBV15
j_call: TRBJ2-7
cdr3_aa: ATSRDRGESYEQY

d_call: -
v_call: TRBV5-1
j_call: TRBJ1-5
cdr3_aa: ASSLRGEQPQH

d_call: TRBD1
v_call: TRBV7-3
j_call: TRBJ1-4
cdr3_aa: ASSLGTGGKLF

d_call: -
v_call: TRBV28
j_call: TRBJ2-7
cdr3_aa: ASMERTDEQY

d_call: -
v_call: TRBV19
j_call: TRBJ1-2
cdr3_aa: ASSITENYGYT

d_call: -
v_call: TRBV5-4
j_call: TRBJ2-5
cdr3_aa: ASSRTVQETQY

d_call: -
v_call: TRBV18
j_call: TRBJ1-2
cdr3_aa: ASSPNGPATNYGYT

d_call: TRBD1
v_call: TRBV15
j_call: TRBJ2-2
cdr3_aa: ATSRGGQGVVGELF

d_call: -
v_call: TRBV7-9
j_call: TRBJ2-5
cdr3_aa: ASSDVRGRETQY

d_call: -
v_call: TRBV19
j_call: TRBJ1-1
cdr3_aa: ASSIDSRREAF

d_call: TRBD2
v_call: TRBV9
j_call: TRBJ2-7
cdr3_aa: ASSVDLAGVEQY

d_call: -
v_call: TRBV2
j_call: TRBJ1-1
cdr3_aa: ASSAQGYTEAF

d_call: TRBD2
v_call: TRBV11-1
j_call: TRBJ2-2
cdr3_aa: ASSLASGRIGTGELF

d_call: TRBD2
v_call: TRBV27
j_call: TRBJ2-7
cdr3_aa: ASRKAGGPGEQY

d_call: TRBD2
v_call: TRBV5-6
j_call: TRBJ2-1
cdr3_aa: ASSSPGTSVGNEQF

d_call: -
v_call: TRBV5-1
j_call: TRBJ2-3
cdr3_aa: ASSLFTGSDTQY

d_call: -
v_call: TRBV5-1
j_call: TRBJ2-3
cdr3_aa: ASSFGGSGSTTDTQY

d_call: -
v_call: TRBV7-9
j_call: TRBJ2-1
cdr3_aa: ASRLLFPRDMDNEQF

d_call: -
v_call: TRBV15
j_call: TRBJ2-5
cdr3_aa: ATSGSRRAQETQY

d_call: -
v_call: TRBV4-1
j_call: TRBJ1-1
cdr3_aa: ASSHTSVTEAF

d_call: TRBD2
v_call: TRBV29-1
j_call: TRBJ2-1
cdr3_aa: SVEPGGFYNEQF

d_call: TRBD1
v_call: TRBV5-1
j_call: TRBJ1-5
cdr3_aa: ASSFMTGDQPQH

d_call: TRBD2
v_call: TRBV30
j_call: TRBJ2-5
cdr3_aa: AWGPLAGEVETQY